The rows below give T cell receptor beta chains drawn from one sample of a study of blood T cell repertoires in COVID-19. The data were produced by immunoSEQ multiplex PCR, yet TCRdb's version contains in-frame clones alone and is incomplete. The sample has 75,000 to 100,000 clones, over 70% seen once. The specimen was peripheral blood. The receptors were gathered from a man in his 70s with acute or convalescent COVID-19. Each CDR3 is given with its conserved first and last residue. A D gene is named only where the DNA matches it firmly. Part of the rows lack a size; the others show once, few, many or a class for expanded clones.

-,TRBJ1-6,TRBV19,TRBD1,CASSLNRGNHNSPLHF,TGTGCCAGTAGCCTCAACAGGGGGAATCATAATTCACCCCTCCACTTT
-,TRBJ2-1,TRBV11-2,TRBD1,CASSPRQGARNEQFF,TGTGCCAGCAGTCCTCGACAGGGGGCGAGGAATGAGCAGTTCTTC
-,TRBJ1-1,TRBV3-1/TRBV3-2,TRBD1,CASSLGQGMMAFF,TGTGCCAGCAGCCTGGGACAGGGTATGATGGCTTTCTTT
-,TRBJ1-1,TRBV18,-,CASAPGGTEAFF,TGTGCCAGCGCCCCCGGCGGTACTGAAGCTTTCTTT
-,TRBJ1-2,TRBV5-6,-,CASSFERVDGYTF,TGTGCCAGCAGCTTTGAGAGGGTGGATGGCTACACCTTC
-,TRBJ2-3,TRBV3-1/TRBV3-2,TRBD2,CASSPPRWEGLPDTQYF,TGTGCCAGCAGCCCTCCCCGGTGGGAGGGCCTCCCAGATACGCAGTATTTT
-,TRBJ2-1,TRBV18,TRBD2,CASSLPGTSGGYNEQFF,TGTGCCAGCTCACTTCCCGGGACTAGCGGGGGTTACAATGAGCAGTTCTTC
once,TRBJ2-3,TRBV30,-,CACRIDTQYF,TGTGCCTGTAGAATAGATACGCAGTATTTT
few,TRBJ2-2,TRBV18,-,CASSTDRRANTGELFF,TGTGCCAGCTCAACGGACAGACGCGCGAACACCGGGGAGCTGTTTTTT
-,TRBJ1-6,TRBV19,-,CASSDQGGNSPLHF,TGTGCCAGTTCTGACCAAGGCGGTAATTCACCCCTCCACTTT
-,TRBJ2-1,TRBV11-2,-,CASIAGTLYNEQFF,TGTGCCAGCATAGCCGGGACTCTCTACAATGAGCAGTTCTTC
-,TRBJ1-4,TRBV18,-,CASSPGTVATNEKLFF,TGTGCCAGCTCACCAGGAACAGTTGCAACTAATGAAAAACTGTTTTTT
-,TRBJ1-2,TRBV28,TRBD1,CASSPPDRANYGYTF,TGTGCCAGCAGCCCCCCGGACAGGGCTAACTATGGCTACACCTTC
-,TRBJ2-3,TRBV4-3,-,CASSLRQSTDTQYF,TGCGCCAGCAGCCTCAGACAGAGCACAGATACGCAGTATTTT
-,TRBJ2-1,TRBV20-1,TRBD2,CSASDASGRGYNEQFF,TGCAGTGCTAGTGACGCTAGCGGGAGAGGGTACAATGAGCAGTTCTTC